This TCR beta chain was sequenced during a study of cytomegalovirus exposure and HLA in healthy donors. Regarding the study as a whole: Later work associated fewer than 20,000 TCR beta sequences with HLA alleles at 0.05 false discovery rate. Looking again later, the authors saw that most CMV-associated TCR beta chains seemed HLA-restricted. The authors enumerated over 150 TCR beta chains as linked to cytomegalovirus. There were some V segments, including TRBV6-2 and TRBV6-3, excluded as indistinguishable.

Germline CDR1 is SEHNR and CDR2 is FQNEAQ (reference sequence). The CDR3 consists of 14 residues. Of note for this clone: Its antigen is unidentified. One junction end does not reproduce the germline sequence, and a read error may be involved.

60 Vbeta and 13 Jbeta primers were used in PCR. Produced via immunoSEQ multiplex PCR; TCRdb's table is partial and in-frame only. The sample has around 200,000 clones, roughly 85% seen once. Sequenced: PBMCs. This TCR was recovered from a woman aged 50 to 60 in good health and CMV-seronegative. The chain recombines TRBV7-9 with TRBJ2-5, with TRBD2 matching over 11 bases. The J call may be mistaken, given a closer DNA end match to TRBJ2-7. DNA for the CDR3: TGTGCCAGCAGATTAGCGGGAGGGAGCTACGAGCAGTACTTC. Amino acid sequence: CASRLAGGSYEQYF.